This TCR beta chain was sequenced during a study of cytomegalovirus exposure and HLA in healthy donors. Broader study findings: Looking again later, the authors saw that most CMV-associated TCR beta chains seemed HLA-restricted. HLA alleles were associated with around 17,000 TCR beta sequences in a later analysis at 0.05 false discovery rate.

The PCR had 60 Vbeta and 13 Jbeta primers. Assay: immunoSEQ multiplex PCR; the TCRdb copy retains only in-frame clones and omits some. The sample carries about 86,000 clones, roughly 73% recorded once. Points on this clone: Its antigen is not known.

The V end lost 3 bases, the J end lost 3 bases, and 15 bases lay between the germline ends. The CDR3 runs 15 residues. From germline, CDR1 is SGHRS and CDR2 YFSETQ. Sequenced: PBMCs. The genes are TRBV5-1 and TRBJ2-5; TRBD2 is a possible D gene (7 bases). This receptor was identified in a male donor in good health and CMV-seropositive. CDR3 DNA sequence: TGCGCCAGCAGCTGGGGGGGGCAGGATAAAGAGACCCAGTACTTC. Its translation is CASSWGGQDKETQYF.